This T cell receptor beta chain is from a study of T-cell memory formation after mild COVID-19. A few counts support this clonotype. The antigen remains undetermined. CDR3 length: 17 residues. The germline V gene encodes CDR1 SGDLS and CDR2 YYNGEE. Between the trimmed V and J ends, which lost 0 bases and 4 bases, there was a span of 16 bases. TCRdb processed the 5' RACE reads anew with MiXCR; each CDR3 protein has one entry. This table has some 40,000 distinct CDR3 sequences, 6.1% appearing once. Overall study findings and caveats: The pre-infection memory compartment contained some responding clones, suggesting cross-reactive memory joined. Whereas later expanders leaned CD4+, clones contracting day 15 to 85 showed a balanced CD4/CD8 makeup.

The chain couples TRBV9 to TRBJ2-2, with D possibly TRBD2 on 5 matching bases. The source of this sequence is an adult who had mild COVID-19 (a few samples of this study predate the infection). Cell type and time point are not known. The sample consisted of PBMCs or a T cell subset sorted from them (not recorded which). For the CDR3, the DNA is TGTGCCAGCAGCGTAGCTCCCCCGGGGTCGGGCACCGGGGAGCTGTTTTTT. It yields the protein CASSVAPPGSGTGELFF.